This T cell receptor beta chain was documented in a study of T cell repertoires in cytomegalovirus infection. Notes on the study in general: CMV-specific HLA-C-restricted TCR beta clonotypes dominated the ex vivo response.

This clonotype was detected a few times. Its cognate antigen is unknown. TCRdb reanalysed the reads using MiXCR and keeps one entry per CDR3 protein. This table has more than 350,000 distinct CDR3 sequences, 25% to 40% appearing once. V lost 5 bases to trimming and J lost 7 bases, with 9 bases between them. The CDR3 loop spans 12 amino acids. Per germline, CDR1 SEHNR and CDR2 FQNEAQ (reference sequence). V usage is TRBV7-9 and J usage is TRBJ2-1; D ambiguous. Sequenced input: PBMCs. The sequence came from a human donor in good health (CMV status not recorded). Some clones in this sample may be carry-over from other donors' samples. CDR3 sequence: CASSPKRNEQFF. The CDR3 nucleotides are TGTGCCAGCAGCCCAAAGAGAAATGAGCAGTTCTTC.